This T cell receptor beta chain appears in the sequencing data of a study of shared clonotypes between healthy human individuals (dated by TCRdb to the early 2020s). About the full investigation: The cohort comprised two women and a few men aged 18 to 49 years. For each donor, CD4 naive and CD4 memory were each given three plates, CD8 naive was given two plates, and CD8 memory was given one plate. The study deeply sequenced blood TCR repertoires of about 5 healthy adults to estimate repertoire size and the extent of clonotype sharing between individuals. To increase sequencing depth and limit assay-specific biases, TCR repertoire library preparation and sequencing were carried out by different laboratories using diverse techniques. Each donor's leukapheresis produced roughly between roughly 0.94 and 9.5 billion PBMCs. The study at large found these results: Estimated clonotype richness was generally larger for naive than for memory subsets. When a few donors were compared, the shared fraction of clonotypes was about 5.5% for naive CD4, 3% to 4% for naive CD8, about 2.4% for memory CD4, and 0.4% for memory CD8. Incomplete sequencing was indicated by rarefaction of sorted-subset datasets, despite the large sequencing depth. Compared with non-shared clonotypes, the clonotypes found in all four sorted-subset donors had higher generation probabilities. Sampling was restricted to blood, and TCR repertoires in tissue are likely to differ from TCR repertoires in blood. Pairwise subsampling led to the expectation that sequencing depth would affect the degree of clonotype sharing among donors. The small number of donors limited the genetic and exposure-history diversity represented.

In the case of this clone: The target of this receptor is not known. No base-level quality is on record; no much larger clone is a single base apart.

Its CDR3 holds 15 amino acids, cysteine through phenylalanine. This entry keeps only the CDR3 DNA: 45 bases, framed from base 1. From the germline V gene, CDR1 is SGDLS and CDR2 is YYNGEE. Trimming takes 4 bases off V and 9 bases off J; junction bases not matched to a gene: 10. CD8 naive samples were obtained by positive selection for CCR7 among CD45RO-negative cells, yielding a CD45RA+CCR7+ population from which TemRA cells were excluded. The donors were healthy, HIV-negative adults with no recently reported acute infections or vaccinations. All donors were Caucasian adults living in Nashville, Tennessee, USA. Blood was collected by leukapheresis, and PBMCs were isolated by Ficoll-Histopaque density gradient centrifugation and then cryopreserved in liquid nitrogen vapor phase. Analytical flow cytometry was used to check the purity and quantity of each magnetically sorted T cell population. Genomic DNA was isolated from every sorted fraction and measured by UV absorbance on a Nanodrop 2000c.

Using the deep immunoSEQ assay, TCR CDR3 regions were amplified from genomic DNA by multiplex PCR. For each cell subset, the extracted genomic DNA was distributed evenly across all wells of several immunoSEQ 96-well plates, and each plate served as one replicate. For sorted subsets, 200 to 250 ng of genomic DNA, equivalent to around 31,000 T cell genomes, went into each replicate PCR. Purified libraries were measured with a Qubit 3.0 fluorometer, size-checked on a Bioanalyzer 2100, and measured again with the KAPA Library Quantification kit. A separate single-read 150-cycle Illumina NextSeq 550 flow cell was used to sequence each immunoSEQ 96-well plate. The original methods were these. Because the immunoSEQ output included only junctional sequences and no quality scores, the filtering could not be the same as the filtering used for full-length reads. Sequences were annotated with PyIR, a Python wrapper for IgBLAST v1.9, using IMGT germline references to assign V/J genes and CDR3. Reads with weak V/J assignments (E-value above 1e-6), missing CDR3, stop codons, out-of-frame junctions, or ambiguous translated residues were removed. V3J clonotypes were defined as sequences sharing an identical inferred V gene, J gene, and CDR3 amino acid sequence. To compute the percentage overlap between repertoires, the number of shared unique clonotypes was divided by the size of the smaller repertoire. Repertoire richness was assessed with RTK rarefaction, the Chao1 estimator, and Recon v2.1 estimates of unobserved clonotypes. Generation probabilities for all TCRbeta clonotypes obtained by the gDNA method from a few donors were computed using OLGA. The immuneACCESS repertoire file appears here via TCRdb, limited to in-frame rearrangements. These files lack a portion of the clones; in checked studies, under half of the deficit traces to unresolved V genes, and the cause of the others is not known. Clone size and V and J calls were adopted from that table, with D and trimming inferred from the DNA. Present in this sample are around 1.9 million clones, roughly 95% of which were seen just once. Of the sample, approximately 1.6% falls within the top ten clones.

The chain is made from TRBV9 and TRBJ2-7, and 13 junctional nucleotides match TRBD2. This clonotype was sampled from a young man in good health. Some clones in this sample may be carry-over from other donors' samples. The material sequenced was naive CD8+ T cells from PBMCs. The cell subset or site label on this specimen signifies: CD45RA+CCR7+. The CDR3 is CASSPGTSGTALQYF. The DNA sequence is TGTGCCAGCAGCCCCGGGACTAGCGGGACGGCACTGCAGTACTTC. The entire variable domain, with the stretches around the CDR3 drawn from the reference TRBV9 and TRBJ2-7 proteins, is DSGVTQTPKHLITATGQRVTLRCSPRSGDLSVYWYQQSLDQGLQFLIQYYNGEERAKGNILERFSAQQFPDLHSELNLSSLELGDSALYFCASSPGTSGTALQYFGPGTRLTVT.